The 19 T cell receptor beta chains listed next were all sequenced from one sample in a study of low-dose radiotherapy and immunotherapy resistance in tumors. With TRAV- and TRBV-specific primers, first-strand cDNA was made, covering the alpha and beta chains. A constant-region primer paired with the V-primer adapter amplified TCRs over about 20 PCR cycles. Each CDR3 protein is one row after TCRdb ran MiXCR on the reads. The data hold tens of thousands of distinct CDR3 sequences, with 20% to 25% observed a single time. The sample's time point: after trial treatment. Treatment given: LDRT plus nivolumab, ipilimumab, low-dose cyclophosphamide and aspirin (RACIN trial). The specimen was PBMCs, collected after low-dose radiotherapy plus immunotherapy. These receptor sequences come from a female donor with ovarian cancer.

The sample holds many counts of this clonotype. The V and J genes are TRBV28 and TRBJ1-6; the match to TRBD1 covers 8 bases. This CDR3 has 21 amino acids. CDR1 is MDHEN and CDR2 is SYDVKM in the germline V gene. Trimming removed 3 bases from V and 0 bases from J; junction bases left unmatched: 16. The CDR3 DNA follows: TGTGCCAGCAGTTTTCTTCCGCCCGGGACAGGCCCCGGCTCCTATAATTCACCCCTCCACTTT. Translating gives CASSFLPPGTGPGSYNSPLHF.

This clonotype was observed at least ten times. The rearrangement joins TRBV6-5 to TRBJ2-1; a possible D gene is TRBD2 (5 bases). The CDR3 spans 15 residues. Germline CDR1 and CDR2: MNHEY and SVGAGI. V gave up 2 bases and J gave up 3 bases, with 11 bases separating them. Written as DNA, the CDR3 is TGTGCCAGCAGTTACGAGACGGGGAGCTACAATGAGCAGTTCTTC. Amino acids: CASSYETGSYNEQFF.

This clonotype has at least ten counts. This rearrangement joins TRBV19 to TRBJ2-1; unclear D gene. This CDR3 comprises 12 residues. Germline CDR1 reads LNHDA; CDR2 reads SQIVND (reference sequence). Trimming cost V 5 bases and J 9 bases, with 11 bases left between them. CDR3 loop: CASSYLGSEQFF. The CDR3 DNA sequence: TGTGCCAGTAGTTACTTGGGATCTGAGCAGTTCTTC. The full variable domain, completed using reference TRBV19 and TRBJ2-1, is DGGITQSPKYLFRKEGQNVTLSCEQNLNHDAMYWYRQDPGQGLRLIYYSQIVNDFQKGDIAEGYSVSREKKESFPLTVTSAQKNPTAFYLCASSYLGSEQFFGPGTRLTVL.

This clonotype occurred many times. The rearrangement links TRBV29-1 to TRBJ2-7, with 7 bases that match TRBD2. Germline V gene lookup returns CDR1 SQVTM and CDR2 ANQGSEA. Germline trimming cut 3 bases from V and 0 bases from J; bases unmatched to any gene: 2. The CDR3 length is 13 residues. In DNA, the CDR3 is TGCAGCGTTGACGGGAGGAGCTCCTACGAGCAGTACTTC. Residues: CSVDGRSSYEQYF.

This clonotype occurred many times. The rearrangement uses TRBV6-2 or TRBV6-3 and TRBJ1-5; D may be TRBD1 (5 bases). Trimming removed 5 bases at V and 2 bases at J, with 16 bases between. Germline V gene lookup returns CDR1 MNHEY and CDR2 SVGEGT. The CDR3 runs 16 residues. CDR3 protein: CASSPSRAAGNQPQHF. The CDR3 nucleotides read TGTGCCAGCAGTCCTTCCAGGGCGGCAGGCAATCAGCCCCAGCATTTT.

This clonotype was counted at least ten times. J is TRBJ1-3 and V is TRBV3-1; D is perhaps TRBD1 (5 bases). The germline V gene has CDR1 LGHDT and CDR2 YNNKEL (reference sequence). Trimming left V 0 bases short and J 3 bases short, with 9 bases between. The CDR3 is made up of 15 amino acids. The CDR3 is CASSQDGTFGNTIYF. The CDR3 coding sequence is TGTGCCAGCAGCCAAGACGGGACTTTTGGAAACACCATATATTTT.

This clonotype was counted ten times or more. V and J are TRBV10-3 and TRBJ2-7; D tentatively reads TRBD1 or TRBD2 (6 bases each). The V end lost 2 bases, the J end lost 5 bases, and 19 bases lay between the germline ends. The CDR3 contains 16 residues. Germline-derived CDR1 and CDR2 are ENHRY and SYGVKD. As DNA, the CDR3 is TGTGCCATCAGTGAGGGGGGCGGGACGGGTCTGGACGAGCAGTACTTC. Translation: CAISEGGGTGLDEQYF.

The genes are TRBV7-2 and TRBJ2-2, with 7 bases that match TRBD2. With V trimmed by 5 bases and J by 0 bases, 3 bases remained unmatched. Germline-derived CDR1 and CDR2 are SGHTA and FQGNSA. The length of the CDR3 is 15 residues. The CDR3 DNA is TGTGCCAGCAGCCCGGGACTAACGAACACCGGGGAGCTGTTTTTT. The encoded protein is CASSPGLTNTGELFF.

The chain has TRBV7-8 and TRBJ2-7; 7 positions agree with TRBD2. With V trimmed by 4 bases and J by 6 bases, 12 bases remained unmatched. Per germline, CDR1 SGHVS and CDR2 FQNEAQ. This CDR3 comprises 15 residues. CDR3 region: CASSYRDYVAGEQYF. The DNA for the CDR3 is TGTGCCAGCAGCTACCGGGACTACGTCGCAGGCGAGCAGTACTTC.

Concerning this clonotype: The likely explanation is a read error, given a far larger clone one base away. The chain carries TRBV5-1 and TRBJ2-7; D is perhaps TRBD2 (6 bases). The CDR3 totals 14 residues. Germline V CDR1 and CDR2: SGHRS, YFSETQ. Trimming pared 0 bases from V and 7 bases from J, leaving 14 bases between. CDR3 nucleotides: TGCGCCAGCAGCTTGGCCCCACGGAGGGATGAGCAGTACTTC. It is translated as CASSLAPRRDEQYF.

The rearrangement links TRBV7-6 to TRBJ2-5; 7 nucleotides match TRBD2. The CDR3 is made up of 15 amino acids. Germline trimming cut 1 base from V and 4 bases from J; bases unmatched to any gene: 6. Germline V gene lookup returns CDR1 SGHVS and CDR2 FNYEAQ. The CDR3 protein is CASSLEAGDRETQYF. Here the CDR3 DNA reads TGTGCCAGCAGCTTAGAGGCGGGGGATCGAGAGACCCAGTACTTC.

On this clonotype: A much more abundant neighbour one base away suggests this may be a read error. The rearrangement joins TRBV5-7 to TRBJ2-3, with 9 bases matching TRBD2. TRBV5-7 is known as an ORF, though its function is uncertain. The V gene end was trimmed by 4 bases and the J gene end by 0 bases; junction bases not matched to a gene: 12. The CDR3 covers 18 residues. The CDR3: CASSTRLAEVLSTDTQYF. CDR3 DNA: TGTGCCAGCAGCACCCGACTAGCGGAGGTTCTGAGCACAGATACGCAGTATTTT.

This clonotype was counted at least ten times. The junction shows a germline mismatch at one end, possibly a read error. The chain links TRBV5-1 to TRBJ2-5; TRBD2 agrees at 9 bases. CDR1 is SGHRS and CDR2 is YFSETQ in the germline V gene. The CDR3 length is 13 residues. The CDR3 nucleotides read TGTGCCAGCAGCTTTAGCGGGAGAGAGACCCAGTACTTC. Residues: CASSFSGRETQYF.

The gene calls are TRBV12-3 or TRBV12-4 and TRBJ2-7; D ambiguous. This CDR3 comprises 14 residues. The germline V and J ends were trimmed by 6 bases and 1 base, with 13 bases remaining between them. CDR3: CASRPQTGSYEQYF. CDR3 bases: TGTGCCAGCAGACCTCAGACCGGTTCCTACGAGCAGTACTTC.

The chain recombines TRBV5-1 with TRBJ1-1; D possibly corresponds to TRBD1 (6 bases). Germline values: CDR1 SGHRS, CDR2 YFSETQ. Trimming cost V 3 bases and J 0 bases, with 9 bases left between them. The length of the CDR3 is 14 residues. DNA for the CDR3: TGCGCCAGCAGCTATGACAGGCTGAACACTGAAGCTTTCTTT. The encoded protein is CASSYDRLNTEAFF.

Many counts were recorded for this clonotype. CDR3 amino acids: CSASYGVARPTDTQYF. CDR3 bases: TGCAGTGCTAGTTACGGGGTAGCGAGACCCACAGATACGCAGTATTTT. The V call is TRBV20-1, the J call TRBJ2-3, with D possibly being TRBD2 (5 bases). V was cut by 3 bases and J by 2 bases, with 18 bases left in between. Germline assignment: CDR1 DFQATT and CDR2 SNEGSKA (reference sequence). The CDR3 consists of 16 residues.

This clonotype has ten or more counts. CDR3 protein: CSARELRGLAEAFF. The DNA for the CDR3 is TGCAGTGCTAGAGAGCTCAGGGGGCTGGCGGAAGCTTTCTTT. The chain couples TRBV20-1 to TRBJ1-1; 8 bases align to TRBD1. The length of the CDR3 is 14 residues. Germline CDR1 and CDR2: DFQATT and SNEGSKA (reference sequence). Trimming cost V 0 bases and J 8 bases; bases outside gene matches: 8.

The chain combines TRBV6-6 with TRBJ2-3; 9 positions agree with TRBD2. The CDR3 covers 17 residues. Germline CDR1 MNHNY, CDR2 SVGAGI (reference sequence). After removal of 0 bases from V and 5 bases from J, the junction contained 9 bases not matched to a gene. Here the CDR3 reads CASSYSPGGGGVDTQYF. For the CDR3, the DNA is TGTGCCAGCAGTTACTCACCCGGCGGGGGGGGAGTAGATACGCAGTATTTT.

This clonotype was counted a few times. This chain uses TRBV6-6 with TRBJ2-5; D is unresolved. The germline CDR1 and CDR2 sequences are MNHNY and SVGAGI (reference sequence). Deletions cut 6 bases from V and 5 bases from J, with 13 bases between. The CDR3 spans 13 residues. CDR3 protein: CASREGFGETQYF. In DNA, the CDR3 is TGTGCCAGCAGGGAAGGGTTCGGGGAGACCCAGTACTTC.